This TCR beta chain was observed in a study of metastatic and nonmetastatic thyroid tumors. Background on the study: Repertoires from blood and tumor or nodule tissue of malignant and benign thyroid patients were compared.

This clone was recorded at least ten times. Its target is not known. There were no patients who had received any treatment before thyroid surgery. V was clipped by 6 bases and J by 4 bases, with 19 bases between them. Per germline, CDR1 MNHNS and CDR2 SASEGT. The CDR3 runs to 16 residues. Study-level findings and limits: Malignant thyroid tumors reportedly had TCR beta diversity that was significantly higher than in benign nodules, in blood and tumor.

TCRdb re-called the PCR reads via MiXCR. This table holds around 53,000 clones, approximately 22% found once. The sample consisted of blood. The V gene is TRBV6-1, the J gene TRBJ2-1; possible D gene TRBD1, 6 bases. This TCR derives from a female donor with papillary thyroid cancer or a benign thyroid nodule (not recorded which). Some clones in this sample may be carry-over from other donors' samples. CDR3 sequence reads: CASSRDGTPIYNEQFF. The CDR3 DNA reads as TGTGCCAGCAGCAGAGACGGGACACCGATTTACAATGAGCAGTTCTTC.